Reported below is one T cell receptor (beta chain). Using immunoSEQ multiplex PCR, the repertoire was profiled, and TCRdb retains in-frame clones only, with some absent. This sample carries a few hundred thousand clones, more than 85% of them seen once, and the ten largest clones take about 18%. These data belong to a study of blood T cell repertoires in COVID-19. Two negative PCRs, clearance, or symptom resolution characterized the recovered Cohort 3 donors. The CDR3 length is 14 residues. Germline V CDR1 and CDR2: SGHRS, YFSETQ. V was pared by 4 bases and J by 8 bases, with 10 bases of the junction left unmatched.

The clonotype comes from a woman aged 25 to 39 who had recovered from COVID-19. The sample comprised PBMCs or T cells enriched from blood (not recorded which). The chain carries TRBV5-1 and TRBJ1-1; the match to TRBD1 covers 8 bases. CDR3 in amino acids: CASSRGTGEAEAFF. Written as DNA, the CDR3 is TGCGCCAGCAGCCGAGGGACAGGCGAAGCAGAAGCTTTCTTT.